This note documents a single T cell receptor (beta chain) sequence. The sample comes from a study of blood T cells in healthy people across ages. Germline V CDR1 and CDR2: DFQATT, SNEGSKA (reference sequence). This CDR3 spans 16 amino acids. After removal of 0 bases from V and 4 bases from J, the junction contained 9 bases not matched to a gene. Together with a sample-barcoded 5' primer, a J-beta primer mix was included in a second PCR lasting about 6 to 11 cycles. TCRdb re-derived calls from the 5' RACE reads in MiXCR, one entry per CDR3 protein. The profile shows around 1,000,000 distinct CDR3 sequences, about 25% of them singletons. The data also belong to a second study, concerning T cells of mothers and their children. That paper adds: Reads recorded for TCR beta CDR3 numbered over 8.5 million per mother and roughly 2.7 million per child. Evidence of persistent microchimeric T cell clones was absent.

The clonotype comes from a girl aged 2 to 9 in good health. The chain links TRBV20-1 to TRBJ2-3; 8 bases map to TRBD2. The material sequenced was blood. The CDR3 is CSARDTQREWPDTQYF. In DNA form, the CDR3 reads TGCAGTGCTAGAGATACCCAGCGGGAGTGGCCAGATACGCAGTATTTT.